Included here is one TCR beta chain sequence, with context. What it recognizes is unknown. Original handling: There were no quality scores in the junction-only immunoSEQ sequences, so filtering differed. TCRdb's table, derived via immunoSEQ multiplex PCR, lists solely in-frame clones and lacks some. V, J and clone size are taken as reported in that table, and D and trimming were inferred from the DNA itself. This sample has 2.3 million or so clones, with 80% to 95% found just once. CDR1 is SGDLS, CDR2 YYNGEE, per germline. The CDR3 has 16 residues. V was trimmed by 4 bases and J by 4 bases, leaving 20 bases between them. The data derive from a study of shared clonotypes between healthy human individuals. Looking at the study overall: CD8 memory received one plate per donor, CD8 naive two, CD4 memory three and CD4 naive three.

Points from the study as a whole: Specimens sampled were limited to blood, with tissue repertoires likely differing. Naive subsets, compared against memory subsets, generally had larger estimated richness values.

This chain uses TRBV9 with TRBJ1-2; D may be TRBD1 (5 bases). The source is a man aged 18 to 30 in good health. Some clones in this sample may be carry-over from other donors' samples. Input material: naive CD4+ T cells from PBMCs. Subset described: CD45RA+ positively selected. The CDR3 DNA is TGTGCCAGCAGCCCCGGCAGGGATTCACGGGTCTATGGCTACACCTTC. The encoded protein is CASSPGRDSRVYGYTF.